The TCR beta chain described here comes from a study of T-cell memory formation after mild COVID-19. CDR3 length equals 17 residues. The ends lost 0 bases at V and 7 bases at J; junction bases unmatched: 10. Germline V gene sequence: CDR1 SGHRS, CDR2 YFSETQ. Comments on this clonotype: Its antigen is undetermined.

Findings and caveats of the study: Clones contracting across day 15 to 85 had a balanced CD4/CD8 profile; later expanding clones leaned CD4+. Contracting CD4+ clones sat mainly in CM and EM; CD8+ in EMRA.

A single record per CDR3 protein comes from TCRdb applying MiXCR to the 5' RACE reads. Counted here are 150,000 to 200,000 distinct CDR3 sequences, around 20% occurring once; the ten biggest clones make up roughly 4%. This TCR was sampled from a man between 18 and 35 years old who had mild COVID-19 (a few samples of this study predate the infection). Cell type and time point are not known. The V gene is TRBV5-1, the J gene TRBJ2-5; 12 positions match TRBD2. The material sequenced was PBMCs or a T cell subset sorted from them (not recorded which). The CDR3 spells CASSLGLAGAGDATQYF. The CDR3 DNA follows: TGCGCCAGCAGCTTGGGACTAGCGGGGGCGGGAGATGCGACCCAGTACTTC. Complete variable domain (other parts from reference TRBV5-1 and TRBJ2-5): KAGVTQTPRYLIKTRGQQVTLSCSPISGHRSVSWYQQTPGQGLQFLFEYFSETQRNKGNFPGRFSGRQFSNSRSEMNVSTLELGDSALYLCASSLGLAGAGDATQYFGPGTRLLVL.